The clone carrying this TCR beta chain has only a few counts. Its matching antigen is unknown. The TCR beta CDR3 regions underwent amplification using RNA transcripts as the source. HTBI primers drove first-round RT-PCR of the TCR CDR3. One entry per CDR3 protein, called by TCRdb with MiXCR from the multiplex PCR reads. Of approximately 600,000 distinct CDR3 sequences detected, 14% appear once; the ten largest clones hold roughly 7%. Diagnosis rested on symptoms, serum thyroxine and TRAb, thyroid ultrasound, and orbital computed tomography. The V gene end was trimmed by 0 bases and the J gene end by 7 bases; junction bases not matched to a gene: 8. The CDR3 is made up of 15 amino acids. CDR1 MNHGY and CDR2 SVAAGI come from the germline V gene. The data were taken from a study of T cells in Graves' hyperthyroidism and ophthalmopathy. Study-level results: Most thyroid-expanded clonotypes above 0.001 were also found in blood.

The material sequenced was blood. The clonotype was recovered from a woman aged 18-29 years with Graves' ophthalmopathy. The rearrangement uses TRBV6-9 and TRBJ2-7; 8 positions agree with TRBD1. The CDR3 nucleotides read TGTGCCAGCAGTTATTCTAGGACAGGGAGTAGTGAGCAGTACTTC. This gives the protein CASSYSRTGSSEQYF.